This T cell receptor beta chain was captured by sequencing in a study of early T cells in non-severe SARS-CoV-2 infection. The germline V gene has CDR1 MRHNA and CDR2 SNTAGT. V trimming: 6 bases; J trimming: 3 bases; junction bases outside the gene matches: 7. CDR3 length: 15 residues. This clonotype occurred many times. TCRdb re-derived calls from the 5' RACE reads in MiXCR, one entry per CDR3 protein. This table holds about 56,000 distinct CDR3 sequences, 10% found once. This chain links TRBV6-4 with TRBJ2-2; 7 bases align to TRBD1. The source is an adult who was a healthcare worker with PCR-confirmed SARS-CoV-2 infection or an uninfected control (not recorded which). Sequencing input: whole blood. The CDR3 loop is CASRQGGADTGELFF. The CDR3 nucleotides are TGTGCCAGCAGGCAAGGGGGCGCGGACACCGGGGAGCTGTTTTTT.